This TCR beta chain was recovered during a study of blood T cell repertoires in COVID-19. Background on the study: Italy, Spain and the United States were the sources of the convalescent and acute COVID-19 samples. Sample material is recorded as cDNA or gDNA derived from T cells, B-cell-depleted T cells, or PBMCs.

The CDR3 extends over 19 amino acids. J gave up 3 bases and V 2 bases, and 14 bases lay outside the gene matches. Germline lookup yields CDR1 ENHRY and CDR2 SYGVKD. In the original workflow: Amplification of reference gene primers provided the estimated nucleated cell counts. The repertoire was sequenced with immunoSEQ multiplex PCR; TCRdb's copy has only in-frame clones and lacks some. V and J calls and clone size are those listed in that table; D and trimming were worked out from the DNA. The sample consists of 40,000 to 55,000 clones, 70% to 85% of them appearing once. The chain has TRBV10-3 and TRBJ2-7; 12 bases match TRBD2. The material sequenced was PBMCs or T cells enriched from blood (not recorded which). The source of this sequence is a woman in her forties or fifties with acute COVID-19. CDR3 DNA sequence: TGTGCCATCAGTGAGGGGGAGGGGGGACTAGCGGGCCTCCTCTACGAGCAGTACTTC. Protein sequence: CAISEGEGGLAGLLYEQYF.